Listed below are T cell receptor beta chains from one sample, sequenced in a study of blood T cell repertoires in COVID-19. The repertoire was sequenced with immunoSEQ multiplex PCR; TCRdb's copy has only in-frame clones and lacks some. The sample yields around 70,000 clones, around 86% seen once. The sequenced sample was peripheral blood. The receptor set was obtained from a woman in her late teens or twenties with acute or convalescent COVID-19. Each CDR3 is given with its conserved first and last residue.

J gene,V gene,CDR3 protein
TRBJ2-3,TRBV5-6,CASSLGTGGPDTQYF
TRBJ1-5,TRBV6-5,CASSRSQGSSEPQHF
TRBJ2-2,TRBV4-3,CASSFGLAGGAGELFF
TRBJ2-3,TRBV5-6,CASSLLSGSTDTQYF
TRBJ1-2,TRBV12-3/TRBV12-4,CASSHGAGMSYTF
TRBJ1-2,TRBV2,CASSAREGGYGYTF
TRBJ1-1,TRBV5-6,CASSRGDRGTEAFF
TRBJ1-2,TRBV19,CASSASRDRASNYGYTF
TRBJ1-2,TRBV7-9,CASSFQGENGYTF
TRBJ1-3,TRBV6-5,CASSSNRVVRNTIYF
TRBJ2-7,TRBV5-6,CASSLLTGTAYEQYF
TRBJ1-1,TRBV30,CAWNYETVNTEAFF
TRBJ1-2,TRBV5-1,CASSPIQGALYGYTF
TRBJ1-2,TRBV12-3/TRBV12-4,CASSLERFGYTF
TRBJ1-4,TRBV4-3,CASSQDLQRATNEKLFF
TRBJ2-1,TRBV7-9,CASSLDRGISEQFF
TRBJ2-5,TRBV28,CASSRVGRRQETQYF
TRBJ2-7,TRBV20-1,CSASFEASGSYEQYF
TRBJ2-1,TRBV12-3/TRBV12-4,CASTGRGNEQFF
TRBJ1-5,TRBV30,CAWSVSDGAGEPQHF
TRBJ1-1,TRBV6-5,CASSYSSGANTEAFF
TRBJ2-7,TRBV3-1/TRBV3-2,CASSQGTSGRYEQYF
TRBJ2-1,TRBV7-2,CASMVGTSGSRREQFF
TRBJ1-1,TRBV4-2,CASSVTGEDITEAFF
TRBJ1-5,TRBV19,CASSIDVREYNQPQHF
TRBJ2-1,TRBV3-1/TRBV3-2,CASSQSDNEQFF
TRBJ2-2,TRBV6-5,CASRPDRAGELFF
TRBJ1-2,TRBV18,CASSLGAPGQGALGYTF
TRBJ1-5,TRBV19,CASSGLDQPQHF
TRBJ2-1,TRBV6-2/TRBV6-3,CASSSFNEQFF
TRBJ2-2,TRBV7-9,CASSLMSGELFF
TRBJ2-7,TRBV5-1,CASSLGDRSYEQYF
TRBJ2-1,TRBV6-5,CASSYSRFAEQFF
TRBJ1-1,TRBV13,CASSLLRTGTNTEAFF
TRBJ2-5,TRBV11-2,CASSLGSGSVETQYF
TRBJ2-2,TRBV5-1,CASSLNVLGTANTGELFF
TRBJ1-2,TRBV24-1,CATSDSDGSPYGYTF
TRBJ2-5,TRBV11-2,CASTLAPSGMGETQYF
TRBJ2-3,TRBV30,CAWRESGRATDTQYF
TRBJ1-2,TRBV4-1,CASSQPGQGARGYTF
TRBJ1-2,TRBV16,CASSQSTGARSGYTF